This TCR beta chain appears in the sequencing data of a study of blood T cell repertoires in COVID-19. Whole-study context: COVID-19 samples, acute and convalescent, were from the United States, Italy and Spain. The cDNA or gDNA used as material had been derived from T cells, B-cell-depleted T cells, or PBMCs.

Original processing methods: The authors estimated nucleated cell counts from reference gene primer amplification. TCRdb's copy holds only in-frame clones and misses some; the assay was immunoSEQ multiplex PCR. The V and J calls and clone size were taken over from that table, and D and trimming were inferred from the DNA. The sample contains under 65,000 clones, roughly 88% of which appear only once. The CDR3 loop spans 14 amino acids. Germline V gene sequence: CDR1 SGHNT, CDR2 YYREEE (reference sequence). Losses at the gene ends were 5 bases for V and 5 bases for J; bases not matched to a gene: 9. A single count supports this clone.

The specimen sequenced was peripheral blood. This receptor was identified in a woman aged 60 to 75 with acute or convalescent COVID-19. J is TRBJ1-2 and V is TRBV5-4; 7 bases line up with TRBD1. The CDR3 spells CASSSVDRVYGYTF. In nucleotides, the CDR3 is TGTGCCAGCAGTTCTGTAGACAGGGTTTATGGCTACACCTTC.